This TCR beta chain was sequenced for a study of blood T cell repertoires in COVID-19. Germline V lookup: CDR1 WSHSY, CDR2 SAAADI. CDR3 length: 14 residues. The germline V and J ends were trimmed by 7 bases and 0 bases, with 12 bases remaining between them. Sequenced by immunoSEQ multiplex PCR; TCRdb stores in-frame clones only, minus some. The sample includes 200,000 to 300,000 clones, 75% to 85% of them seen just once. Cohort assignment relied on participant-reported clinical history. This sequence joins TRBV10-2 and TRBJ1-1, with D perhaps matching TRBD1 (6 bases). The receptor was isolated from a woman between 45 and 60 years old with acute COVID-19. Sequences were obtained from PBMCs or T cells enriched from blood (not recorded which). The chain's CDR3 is CASTGTSLNTEAFF. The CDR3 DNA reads TGCGCCAGCACCGGGACATCATTGAACACTGAAGCTTTCTTT.